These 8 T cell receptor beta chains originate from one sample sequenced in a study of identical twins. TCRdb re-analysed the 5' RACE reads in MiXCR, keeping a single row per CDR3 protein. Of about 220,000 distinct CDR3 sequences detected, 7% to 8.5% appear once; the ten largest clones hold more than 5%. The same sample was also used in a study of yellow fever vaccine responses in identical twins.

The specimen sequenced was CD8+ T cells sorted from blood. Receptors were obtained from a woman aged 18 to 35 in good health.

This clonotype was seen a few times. The CDR3 bases are TGTGCCAGCAGTTTAGCGCGGGGGGGCGGGGAGACCCAGTACTTC. Its protein product is CASSLARGGGETQYF. The V gene is TRBV12-3 or TRBV12-4, the J gene TRBJ2-5, with TRBD2 matching over 9 bases. The CDR3 runs to 15 residues. The J segment lost 5 bases and the V segment lost 0 bases, leaving 4 bases of the junction unmatched.

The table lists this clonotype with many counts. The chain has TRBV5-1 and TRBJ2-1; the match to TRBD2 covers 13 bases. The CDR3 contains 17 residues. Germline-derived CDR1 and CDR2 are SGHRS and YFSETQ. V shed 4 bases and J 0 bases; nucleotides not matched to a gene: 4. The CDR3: CASSRTSGGSSYNEQFF. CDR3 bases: TGCGCCAGCAGCCGGACTAGCGGGGGAAGCTCCTACAATGAGCAGTTCTTC.

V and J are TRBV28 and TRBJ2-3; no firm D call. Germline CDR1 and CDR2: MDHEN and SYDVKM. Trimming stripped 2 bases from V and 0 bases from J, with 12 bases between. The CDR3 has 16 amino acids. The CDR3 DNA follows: TGTGCCAGCAGTTTAAGTAGAGCGCCTAGCACAGATACGCAGTATTTT. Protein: CASSLSRAPSTDTQYF.

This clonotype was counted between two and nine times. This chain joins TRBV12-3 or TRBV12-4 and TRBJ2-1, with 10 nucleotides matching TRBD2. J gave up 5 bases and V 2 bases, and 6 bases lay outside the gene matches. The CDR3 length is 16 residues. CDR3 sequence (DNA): TGTGCCAGCAGTTTAATCGGTCTAGCGGGGGACAATGAGCAGTTCTTC. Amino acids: CASSLIGLAGDNEQFF.

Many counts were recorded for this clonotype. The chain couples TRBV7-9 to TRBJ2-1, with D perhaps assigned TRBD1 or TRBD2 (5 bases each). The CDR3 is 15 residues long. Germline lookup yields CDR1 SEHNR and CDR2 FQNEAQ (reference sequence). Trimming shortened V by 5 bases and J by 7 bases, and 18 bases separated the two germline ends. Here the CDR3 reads CASSLPGGAENEQFF. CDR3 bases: TGTGCCAGCAGCCTCCCTGGGGGAGCGGAAAATGAGCAGTTCTTC. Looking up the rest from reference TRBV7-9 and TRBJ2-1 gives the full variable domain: DTGVSQNPRHKITKRGQNVTFRCDPISEHNRLYWYRQTLGQGPEFLTYFQNEAQLEKSRLLSDRFSAERPKGSFSTLEIQRTEQGDSAMYLCASSLPGGAENEQFFGPGTRLTVL.

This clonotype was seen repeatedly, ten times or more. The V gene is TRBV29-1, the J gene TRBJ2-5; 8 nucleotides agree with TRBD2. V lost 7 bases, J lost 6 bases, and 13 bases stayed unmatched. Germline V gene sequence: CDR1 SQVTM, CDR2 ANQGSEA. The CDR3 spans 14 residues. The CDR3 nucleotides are TGCAGCGCCGGGGGGGGCGCAGGGTACAAGACCCAGTACTTC. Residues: CSAGGGAGYKTQYF.

As DNA, the CDR3 is TGTGCCAGCACCTGGGACAGGGAGAGCACCTACGAGCAGTACGTC. Translating gives CASTWDRESTYEQYV. The chain carries TRBV2 and TRBJ2-7; 9 positions match TRBD1. The trim removed 7 bases at V and 2 bases at J, leaving 9 bases unmatched. Germline CDR1 and CDR2: SNHLY and FYNNEI. The CDR3 is 15 amino acids.

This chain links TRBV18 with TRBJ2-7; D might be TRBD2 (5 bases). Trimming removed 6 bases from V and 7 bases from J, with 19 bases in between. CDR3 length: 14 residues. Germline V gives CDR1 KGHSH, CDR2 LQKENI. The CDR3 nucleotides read TGTGCCAGCTCCCCCGACTATGGTTCTGATGAGCAGTACGTC. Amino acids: CASSPDYGSDEQYV.